The clone carrying this T cell receptor (beta chain) showed up just a few times. Its specificity is not known. The data belong to a study of identical twins. From the 5' RACE reads, TCRdb called clonotypes with MiXCR, one entry per CDR3 protein. The data hold hundreds of thousands of distinct CDR3 sequences, with roughly 24% observed a single time. Findings and limits, study-wide: Models came in too low on out-of-frame TCR alpha sharing in monozygotic twins. Out-of-frame beta chain sequences displayed weaker excess sharing between twins. Cord blood beta clonotypes present at high abundance carried fewer insertions; no such pattern appeared in memory repertoires.

These data are also associated with another study on T cells expressing NK-cell markers. From that second work: HCMV seropositivity characterized seven of the eight sequenced donors, and seronegativity one.

The sequence was collected from a woman under 30 in good health. The sample comprised CD4+ T cells sorted from blood.

Here the CDR3 reads CASRSGTAGANEQFF. CDR3 DNA: TGCGCCAGCAGGTCCGGGACAGCGGGTGCCAATGAGCAGTTCTTC. The chain links TRBV5-1 to TRBJ2-1, with D possibly TRBD1 on 7 matching bases. The V end was cut by 5 bases, the J end by 6 bases, with 18 bases between. The CDR3 has 15 amino acids. Germline V gives CDR1 SGHRS, CDR2 YFSETQ.